Sequencing of this TCR beta chain was carried out in a study of cytomegalovirus exposure and HLA in healthy donors. Study context: Membership in the Caucasian-associated ancestry cluster was found for approximately 85% of 300 to 500 genotyped donors.

Study-wide findings and caveats: An assumption of roughly uniform sequencing depth across donors underlay the presence/absence analyses.

Turning to this clone: Antigen unknown.

CDR3 length equals 16 residues. V gave up 0 bases and J gave up 2 bases, with 11 bases separating them. Germline V gene data show CDR1 as LGHNA and CDR2 as YNFKEQ. Researchers ran the PCR with 60 Vbeta and 13 Jbeta primers. Method: immunoSEQ multiplex PCR; TCRdb's copy keeps in-frame clones and lacks some. The sample includes some 130,000 clones, about 78% of them seen just once. This TCR came from a man aged 50 to 60 in good health and CMV-seropositive. Source material: PBMCs. The gene calls are TRBV4-2 and TRBJ2-1, with a weak D call TRBD2 (5 bases). The CDR3 coding sequence is TGTGCCAGCAGCCAAGAGTACGGGGTCACCTACAATGAGCAGTTCTTC. Encoded protein: CASSQEYGVTYNEQFF.